These T cell receptor beta chains were read from a single sample in a study of shared T cell receptors in the human thymus. The repertoire was sequenced with immunoSEQ multiplex PCR; TCRdb's copy has only in-frame clones and lacks some. Among 500,000 to 750,000 clones listed, roughly 90% were seen once. A further study also used this sample, focusing on human thymus T cells.

The sample consisted of thymocytes. Every receptor here comes from a boy younger than two with a congenital heart defect. Both conserved end residues are part of each CDR3. Each record gives: clone size, J gene, D gene, V gene, CDR3 DNA, CDR3 protein. D genes are given only for firm matches. Part of the rows lack a size; the others show once, few, many or a class for expanded clones.

>.|TRBJ2-7|TRBD2|TRBV5-6
TGTGCCAGCAGCGGGGGGGGTGAATTCTACGAGCAGTACTTC
CASSGGGEFYEQYF
>.|TRBJ2-1|.|TRBV2
TGTGCCAGCAGTGAACGGACAGGGAGGGACAATGAGCAGTTCTTC
CASSERTGRDNEQFF
>.|TRBJ2-7|.|TRBV4-1
TGCGCCAGCAGCCCCGGGTCACGGGAGCAGTACTTC
CASSPGSREQYF
>.|TRBJ2-7|TRBD1|TRBV28
TGTGCCAGCACTTTAGGCCCGGGACAGGGGCTCACCTACGAGCAGTACTTC
CASTLGPGQGLTYEQYF
>few|TRBJ1-2|.|TRBV21-1
TGTGCCAGCAGCGGCACAGGGGGCGGGTATGGCTACACCTTC
CASSGTGGGYGYTF
>.|TRBJ2-3|.|TRBV5-4
TGTGCCAGCAGCTTGGAGGGGGGAGGGGGAGATACGCAGTATTTT
CASSLEGGGGDTQYF
>.|TRBJ2-3|.|TRBV2
TGTGCCAGCAGTGACGGGGTGGAGGGCACAGATACGCAGTATTTT
CASSDGVEGTDTQYF
>.|TRBJ2-7|.|TRBV7-2
TGTGCCAGCAGTTCCCAGGGGGGACAAGACGAGCAGTACTTC
CASSSQGGQDEQYF
>.|TRBJ2-1|TRBD2|TRBV18
TGTGCCAGCTCACCACCGGGACTAGCGGGCGATGAGCAGTTCTTC
CASSPPGLAGDEQFF
>.|TRBJ2-5|TRBD2|TRBV4-3
TGCGCCAGCAGCCAAGGCCCCACGGGACTAGCGGGAGGGCCGGGGGAGACCCAGTACTTC
CASSQGPTGLAGGPGETQYF
>.|TRBJ1-5|.|TRBV15
TGTGCCACCAGCAGTACTAGGACAGCGCCTCGGCCCCAGCATTTT
CATSSTRTAPRPQHF
>few|TRBJ2-7|TRBD1|TRBV7-8
TGTGCCAGCAGCTTAGAGGATCGGGGGGCCGGGACAGGGAACTACGAGCAGTACTTC
CASSLEDRGAGTGNYEQYF
>.|TRBJ2-2|TRBD2|TRBV5-6
TGTGCCAGCAGCATGGGGCGGTCAGCGGGGTACACCGGGGAGCTGTTTTTT
CASSMGRSAGYTGELFF
>.|TRBJ2-1|.|TRBV7-8
TGTGCCAGCAGCTTAACAGGGCTCCACAATGAGCAGTTCTTC
CASSLTGLHNEQFF
>.|TRBJ1-2|.|TRBV12-5
TGTGCTAGTGGCCACTCAACCCGGGAGACCGATCCCTATGGCTACACCTTC
CASGHSTRETDPYGYTF
>.|TRBJ2-1|TRBD1|TRBV27
TGTGCCAGCAGGGGGACAGGGGCTAACTATGAGCAGTTCTTC
CASRGTGANYEQFF
>.|TRBJ2-7|.|TRBV7-2
TGTGCCAGCAGCTTAAGAAGCCGGGCCTACGAGCAGTACTTC
CASSLRSRAYEQYF
>once|TRBJ2-7|.|TRBV6-1
TGTGCCAGCAGTGAAAGTGTCTGGGGAGGCGACGAGCAGTACTTC
CASSESVWGGDEQYF
>.|TRBJ1-2|TRBD1|TRBV18
TGTGCCAGCTCACCACCGGGGACAGGGATAGCTAACTATGGCTACACCTTC
CASSPPGTGIANYGYTF
>.|TRBJ2-1|.|TRBV5-8
TGTGCCAGCAGCTCCCCTTACGAGGGCAATGAGCAGTTCTTC
CASSSPYEGNEQFF
>few|TRBJ2-3|TRBD2|TRBV5-5
TGTGCCAGCAGCCCCGCAACTAGCGGTCCTAGGGAGTCGGATACGCAGTATTTT
CASSPATSGPRESDTQYF
>.|TRBJ2-1|TRBD2|TRBV15
TGTGCCACCAGCAGGGGAGGACTAGCGGGAGGACTTTCCTACAATGAGCAGTTCTTC
CATSRGGLAGGLSYNEQFF
>.|TRBJ1-1|TRBD1|TRBV7-3
TGTGCCAGCAGCTCCCTACCCGGGACAGGGATCACTGAAGCTTTCTTT
CASSSLPGTGITEAFF
>.|TRBJ2-1|TRBD2|TRBV6-1
TGTGCCAGCAGTGCCCAAGCGGGGGTCAGCGATGAGCAGTTCTTC
CASSAQAGVSDEQFF
>once|TRBJ2-7|TRBD2|TRBV14
TGTGCCAGCAGCCAAGAGCTCTCTAGCGGGCGACACTCCTACGAGCAGTACTTC
CASSQELSSGRHSYEQYF
>once|TRBJ2-7|TRBD1|TRBV5-1
TGCGCCAGCAGACGGGACAGGCTAAACTGGGGCTTCTACGAGCAGTACTTC
CASRRDRLNWGFYEQYF
>.|TRBJ2-7|.|TRBV27
TGTGCCAGCAGTTCCGCCGCCGGGGTAGGGAACGAGCAGTACTTC
CASSSAAGVGNEQYF
>.|TRBJ2-4|.|TRBV11-2
TGTGCCAGCAGCTTAGTGGCAGGTACGAGAATAGCCAAAAACATTCAGTACTTC
CASSLVAGTRIAKNIQYF
>.|TRBJ2-7|TRBD1|TRBV15
TGTGCCACCAGCACCCCTTCGACAGGGTGGGCATACGAGCAGTACTTC
CATSTPSTGWAYEQYF
>.|TRBJ2-2|.|TRBV11-2
TGTGCCAGCAGCAAGGGGGGGGCGATAGGGGAGCTGTTTTTT
CASSKGGAIGELFF
>.|TRBJ1-2|.|TRBV6-1
TGTGCCAGCAGTGAAGGGGCATCTAACTATGGCTACACCTTC
CASSEGASNYGYTF
>.|TRBJ2-3|TRBD2|TRBV30
TGTGCCTGGAGTGCCACTTATTTAGCGGGAGGTTCAGATACGCAGTATTTT
CAWSATYLAGGSDTQYF
>.|TRBJ2-2|.|TRBV30
TGTGCCTGGAGTCTAGGTGGACTCTACACCGGGGAGCTGTTTTTT
CAWSLGGLYTGELFF
>.|TRBJ2-2|.|TRBV30
TGTGCCTGGAGTGTATGGGGGCGGGAGCGGGGCACCGGGGAGCTGTTTTTT
CAWSVWGRERGTGELFF
>.|TRBJ1-2|.|TRBV19
TGTGCCAGTAGTAATCCCGGGACACCTTCTATCTTC
CASSNPGTPSIF
>.|TRBJ2-7|.|TRBV28
TGTGCCAGCACCATTACAGACAGACACGAGCAGTACTTC
CASTITDRHEQYF
>.|TRBJ2-2|TRBD2|TRBV7-3
TGTGCCAGCAGCCCGGGACTAGCGAACACCGGGGAGCTGTTTTTT
CASSPGLANTGELFF
>.|TRBJ2-1|.|TRBV2
TGTGCCAGCAGGGAGGGACGGAATGAGCAGTTCTTC
CASREGRNEQFF
>.|TRBJ1-3|.|TRBV6-4
TGTGCCAGCAGTGACCCGAAAGGGGGCACCATATATTTT
CASSDPKGGTIYF
>.|TRBJ2-2|.|TRBV7-2
TGTGCCAGCAGCTTAAGGGCGGGGCCCTCGGGCACCGGGGAGCTGTTTTTT
CASSLRAGPSGTGELFF
>.|TRBJ2-6|TRBD1|TRBV9
TGTGCCAGCAGCGCTACGACAGGGCTCTCTGGGGCCAACGTCCTGACTTTC
CASSATTGLSGANVLTF
>.|TRBJ2-5|.|TRBV7-9
TGTGCCAGCAGGGCACACGGGACTGAAAGGGAGACCCAGTACTTC
CASRAHGTERETQYF
>.|TRBJ2-7|TRBD2|TRBV7-6
TGTGCCAGCAGCTTAGCGTCGGGAGGCCCCTCCTCCTACGAGCAGTACTTC
CASSLASGGPSSYEQYF
>.|TRBJ1-1|TRBD1|TRBV5-4
TGTGCCAGCAGCGGGGACAGGGATACTGAAGCTTTCTTT
CASSGDRDTEAFF
>once|TRBJ2-1|.|TRBV25-1
TGTGCCAGCAGTGAGGGGAGACCCCACGTTGTCGTCGATGAGCAGTTCTTC
CASSEGRPHVVVDEQFF
>few|TRBJ2-7|.|TRBV7-3
TGTGCCAGCAGCGCGGGACTTGCCGGCGAGCAGTACTTC
CASSAGLAGEQYF
>.|TRBJ1-5|TRBD1|TRBV2
TGTGCCAGCAGCTTACAGGGGGTCAGAAATCAGCCCCAGCATTTT
CASSLQGVRNQPQHF
>.|TRBJ2-2|.|TRBV11-2
TGTGCCAGCACCAACCTGGGGCAGGGTCTCACCGGGGAGCTGTTTTTT
CASTNLGQGLTGELFF
>few|TRBJ1-5|TRBD1|TRBV23-1
TGCGCCAGCAGTCAATCGAGGGCCGCGGGACAGGACAATCAGCCCCAGCATTTT
CASSQSRAAGQDNQPQHF
>few|TRBJ1-2|.|TRBV20-1
TGCAGTGCTAGTCAAGCTTATGGCTACACCTTC
CSASQAYGYTF
>.|TRBJ1-2|.|TRBV2
TGTGCCAGCAGTGAAATCCCCACCAGGGTAGATGGCTACACCTTC
CASSEIPTRVDGYTF
>.|TRBJ1-5|.|TRBV10-2
TGCGCCAGCAGTGAAGGGGGTCTTCAGCCCCAGCATTTT
CASSEGGLQPQHF
>.|TRBJ2-3|.|TRBV4-2
TGTGCCAGCAGCCAAGTCCCCCCTACTATGAGGGGCACAGATACGCAGTATTTT
CASSQVPPTMRGTDTQYF
>.|TRBJ2-1|.|TRBV7-6
TGTGCCAGCAGCGGGCTAGCGCTGTACAATGAGCAGTTCTTC
CASSGLALYNEQFF